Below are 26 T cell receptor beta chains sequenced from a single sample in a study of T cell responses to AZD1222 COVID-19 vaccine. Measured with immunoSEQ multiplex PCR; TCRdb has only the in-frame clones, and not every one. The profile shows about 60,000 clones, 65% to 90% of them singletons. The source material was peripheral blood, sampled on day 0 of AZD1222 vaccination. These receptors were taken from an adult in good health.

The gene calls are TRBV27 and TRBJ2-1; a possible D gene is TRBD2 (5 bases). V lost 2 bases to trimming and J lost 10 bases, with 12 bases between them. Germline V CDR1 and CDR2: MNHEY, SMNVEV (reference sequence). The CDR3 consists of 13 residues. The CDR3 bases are TGTGCCAGCAGTTTAGGACGGGAAGCGGAGCAGTTCTTC. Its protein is CASSLGREAEQFF.

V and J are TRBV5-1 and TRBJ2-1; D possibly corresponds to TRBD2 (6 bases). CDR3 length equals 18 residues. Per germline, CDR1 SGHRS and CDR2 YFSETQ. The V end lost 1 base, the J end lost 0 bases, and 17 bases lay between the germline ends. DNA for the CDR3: TGCGCCAGCAGCTTGACCCCAGCGGGCACGAGCTCCTACAATGAGCAGTTCTTC. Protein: CASSLTPAGTSSYNEQFF.

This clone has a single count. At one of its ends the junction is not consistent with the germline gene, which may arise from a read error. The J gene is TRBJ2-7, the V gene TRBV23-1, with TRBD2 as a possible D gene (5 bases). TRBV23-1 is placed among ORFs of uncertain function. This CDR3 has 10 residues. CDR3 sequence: CASSRGMSIF. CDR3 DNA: TGCGCCAGCAGTAGAGGGATGTCGATCTTC.

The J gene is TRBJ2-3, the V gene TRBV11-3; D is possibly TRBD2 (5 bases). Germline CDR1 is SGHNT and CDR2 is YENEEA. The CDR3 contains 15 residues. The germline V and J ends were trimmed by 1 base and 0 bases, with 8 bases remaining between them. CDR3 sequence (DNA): TGTGCCAGCAGCTTAGTTGACTATAGCACAGATACGCAGTATTTT. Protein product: CASSLVDYSTDTQYF.

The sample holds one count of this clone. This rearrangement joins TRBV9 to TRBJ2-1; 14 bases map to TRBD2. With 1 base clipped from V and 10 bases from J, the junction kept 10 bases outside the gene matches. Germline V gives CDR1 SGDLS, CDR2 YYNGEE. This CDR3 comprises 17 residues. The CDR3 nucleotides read TGTGCCAGCAGCGTATCCCCGGGACTAGCGGGAGCGGGGGAGCAGTTCTTC. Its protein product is CASSVSPGLAGAGEQFF.

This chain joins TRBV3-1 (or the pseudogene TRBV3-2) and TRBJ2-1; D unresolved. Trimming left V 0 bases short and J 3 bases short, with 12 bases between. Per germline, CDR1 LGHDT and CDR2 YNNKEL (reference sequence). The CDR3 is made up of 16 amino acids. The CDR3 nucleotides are TGTGCCAGCAGCCAAGAATTAGAGGCCGGCTACAATGAGCAGTTCTTC. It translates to CASSQELEAGYNEQFF.

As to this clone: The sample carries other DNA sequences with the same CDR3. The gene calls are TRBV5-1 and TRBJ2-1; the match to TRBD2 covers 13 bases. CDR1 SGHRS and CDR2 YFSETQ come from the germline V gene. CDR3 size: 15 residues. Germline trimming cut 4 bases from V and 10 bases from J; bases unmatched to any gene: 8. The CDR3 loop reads CASSPPGLAGREQFF. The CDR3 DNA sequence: TGCGCCAGCAGCCCGCCGGGACTAGCGGGAAGGGAGCAGTTCTTC. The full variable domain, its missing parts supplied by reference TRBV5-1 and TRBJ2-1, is KAGVTQTPRYLIKTRGQQVTLSCSPISGHRSVSWYQQTPGQGLQFLFEYFSETQRNKGNFPGRFSGRQFSNSRSEMNVSTLELGDSALYLCASSPPGLAGREQFFGPGTRLTVL.

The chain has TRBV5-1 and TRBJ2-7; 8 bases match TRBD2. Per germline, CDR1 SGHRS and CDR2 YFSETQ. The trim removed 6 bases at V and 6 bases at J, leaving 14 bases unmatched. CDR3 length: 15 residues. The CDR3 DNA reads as TGCGCCAGCACCATGGGGCCAGCGGGAGAATTCGAGCAGTACTTC. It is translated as CASTMGPAGEFEQYF.

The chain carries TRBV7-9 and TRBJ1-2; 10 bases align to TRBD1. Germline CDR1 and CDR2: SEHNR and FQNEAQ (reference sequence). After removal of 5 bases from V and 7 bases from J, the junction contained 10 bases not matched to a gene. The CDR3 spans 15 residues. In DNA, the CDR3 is TGTGCCAGCAGCCCTCGGGACAGGGGCACGGGTGGCTACACCTTC. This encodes CASSPRDRGTGGYTF. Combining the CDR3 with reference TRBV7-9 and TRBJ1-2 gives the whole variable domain DTGVSQNPRHKITKRGQNVTFRCDPISEHNRLYWYRQTLGQGPEFLTYFQNEAQLEKSRLLSDRFSAERPKGSFSTLEIQRTEQGDSAMYLCASSPRDRGTGGYTFGSGTRLTVV.

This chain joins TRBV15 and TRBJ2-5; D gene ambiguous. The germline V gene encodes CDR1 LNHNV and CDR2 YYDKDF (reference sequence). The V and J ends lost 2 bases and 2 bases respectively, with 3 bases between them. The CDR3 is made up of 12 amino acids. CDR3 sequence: CATSRPQETQYF. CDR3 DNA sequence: TGTGCCACCAGCAGACCTCAAGAGACCCAGTACTTC.

This chain's CDR3 is CASSVTFGTEAFF. For the CDR3, the DNA is TGTGCCAGCAGCGTAACGTTTGGGACAGAAGCTTTCTTT. The gene calls are TRBV9 and TRBJ1-1; D perhaps matches TRBD1 (6 bases). The V gene's germline CDR1 is SGDLS and CDR2 YYNGEE. The V gene lost 1 base and the J gene lost 8 bases, with 12 bases spanning the gap. The CDR3 contains 13 residues.

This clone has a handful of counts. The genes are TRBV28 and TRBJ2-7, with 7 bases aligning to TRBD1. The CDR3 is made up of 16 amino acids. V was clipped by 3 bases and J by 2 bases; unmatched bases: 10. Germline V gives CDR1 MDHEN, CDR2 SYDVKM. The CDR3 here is CASSFIGQAATYEQYF. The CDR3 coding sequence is TGTGCCAGCAGTTTTATTGGACAGGCTGCAACCTACGAGCAGTACTTC.

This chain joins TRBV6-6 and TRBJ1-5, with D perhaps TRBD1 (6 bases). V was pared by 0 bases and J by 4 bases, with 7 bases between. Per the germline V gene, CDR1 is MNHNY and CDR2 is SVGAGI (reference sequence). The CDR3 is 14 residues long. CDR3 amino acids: CASSYSRGNQPQHF. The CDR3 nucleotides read TGTGCCAGCAGTTACTCAAGGGGGAATCAGCCCCAGCATTTT.

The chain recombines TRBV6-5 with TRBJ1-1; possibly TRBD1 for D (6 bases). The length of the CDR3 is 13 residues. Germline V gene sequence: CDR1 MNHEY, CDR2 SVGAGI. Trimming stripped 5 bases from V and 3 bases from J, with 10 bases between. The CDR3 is CASSRDTYTEAFF. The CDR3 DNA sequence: TGTGCCAGCAGTAGGGACACTTACACTGAAGCTTTCTTT.

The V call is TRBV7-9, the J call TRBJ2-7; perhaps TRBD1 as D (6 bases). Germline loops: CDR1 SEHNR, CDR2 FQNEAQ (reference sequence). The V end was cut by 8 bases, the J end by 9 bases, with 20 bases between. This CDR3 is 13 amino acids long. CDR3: CASRAGARLGQYF. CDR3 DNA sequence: TGTGCCAGCCGGGCAGGGGCCCGGTTGGGGCAGTACTTC.

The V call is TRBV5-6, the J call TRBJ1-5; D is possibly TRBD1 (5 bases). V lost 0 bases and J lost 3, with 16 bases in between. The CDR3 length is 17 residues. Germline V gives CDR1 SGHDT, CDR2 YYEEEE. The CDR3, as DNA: TGTGCCAGCAGCTTGGCGGCTGGGGGTGGGCCCAATCAGCCCCAGCATTTT. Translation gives CASSLAAGGGPNQPQHF.

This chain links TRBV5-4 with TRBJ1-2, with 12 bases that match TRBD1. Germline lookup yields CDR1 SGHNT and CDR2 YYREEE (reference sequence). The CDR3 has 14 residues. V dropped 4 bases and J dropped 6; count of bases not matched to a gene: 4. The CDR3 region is CASSRDRGQDGYTF. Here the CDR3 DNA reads TGTGCCAGCAGCCGGGACAGGGGGCAGGATGGCTACACCTTC.

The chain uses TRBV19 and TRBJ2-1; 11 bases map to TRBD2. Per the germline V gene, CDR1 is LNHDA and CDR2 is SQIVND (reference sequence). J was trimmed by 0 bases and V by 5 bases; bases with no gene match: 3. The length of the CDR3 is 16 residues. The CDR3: CASSFGLAGSYNEQFF. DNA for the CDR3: TGTGCCAGTAGTTTTGGACTAGCGGGCTCCTACAATGAGCAGTTCTTC.

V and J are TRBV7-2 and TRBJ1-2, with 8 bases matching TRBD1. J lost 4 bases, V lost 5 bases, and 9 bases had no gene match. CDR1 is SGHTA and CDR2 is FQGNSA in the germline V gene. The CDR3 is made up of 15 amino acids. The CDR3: CASSEPTGVGYGYTF. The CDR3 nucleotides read TGTGCCAGCAGCGAACCGACAGGGGTTGGCTATGGCTACACCTTC.

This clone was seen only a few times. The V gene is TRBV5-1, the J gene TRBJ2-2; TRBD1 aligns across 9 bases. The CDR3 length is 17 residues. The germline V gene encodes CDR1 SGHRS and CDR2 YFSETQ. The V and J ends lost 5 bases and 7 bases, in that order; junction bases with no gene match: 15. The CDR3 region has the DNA TGCGCCAGCAGTCCTATACCACCGGGACAGGGAGGCGGGGAGCTGTTTTTT. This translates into CASSPIPPGQGGGELFF.

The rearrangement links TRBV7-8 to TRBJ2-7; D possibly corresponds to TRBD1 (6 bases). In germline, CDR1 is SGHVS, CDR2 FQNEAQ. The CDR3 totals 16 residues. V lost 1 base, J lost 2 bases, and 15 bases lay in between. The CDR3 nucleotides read TGTGCCAGCAGCTTAGGGGAGTACAGGGATGCCTACGAGCAGTACTTC. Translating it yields CASSLGEYRDAYEQYF.

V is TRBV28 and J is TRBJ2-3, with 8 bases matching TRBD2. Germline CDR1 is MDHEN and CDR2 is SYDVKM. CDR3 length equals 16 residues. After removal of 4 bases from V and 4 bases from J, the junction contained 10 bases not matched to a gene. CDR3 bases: TGTGCCAGCAGTTCCCCGGCTAGCGGGCCCTCAGATACGCAGTATTTT. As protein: CASSSPASGPSDTQYF.

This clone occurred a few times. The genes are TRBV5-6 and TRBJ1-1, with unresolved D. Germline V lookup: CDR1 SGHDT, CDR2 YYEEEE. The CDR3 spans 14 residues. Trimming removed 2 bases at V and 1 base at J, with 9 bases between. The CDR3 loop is CASSFGVGNTEAFF. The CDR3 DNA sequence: TGTGCCAGCAGCTTCGGGGTTGGGAACACTGAAGCTTTCTTT.

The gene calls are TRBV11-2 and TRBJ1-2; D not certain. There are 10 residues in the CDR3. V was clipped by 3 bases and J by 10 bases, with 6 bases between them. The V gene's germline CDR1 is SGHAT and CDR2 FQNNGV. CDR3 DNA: TGTGCCAGCAGCTTTGGACTCTACACCTTC. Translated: CASSFGLYTF.

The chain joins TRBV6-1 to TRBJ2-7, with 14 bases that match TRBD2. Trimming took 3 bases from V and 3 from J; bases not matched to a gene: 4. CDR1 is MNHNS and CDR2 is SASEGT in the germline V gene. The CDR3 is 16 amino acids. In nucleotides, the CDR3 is TGTGCCAGCAGTGAGGGGACTAGCGGGAGAGGCTACGAGCAGTACGTC. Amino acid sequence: CASSEGTSGRGYEQYV.

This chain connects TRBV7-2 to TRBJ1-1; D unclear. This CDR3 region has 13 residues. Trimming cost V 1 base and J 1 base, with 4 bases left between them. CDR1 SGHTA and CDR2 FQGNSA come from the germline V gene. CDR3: CASSLGQNTEAFF. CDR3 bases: TGTGCCAGCAGCTTAGGGCAGAACACTGAAGCTTTCTTT.